These 23 T cell receptor beta chains came from one sample sequenced in a study of cytomegalovirus exposure and HLA in healthy donors. PCR amplification relied on 60 Vbeta primers (plus 13 Jbeta primers). The assay was immunoSEQ multiplex PCR, and TCRdb's table has in-frame clones only and misses some. The sample has around 80,000 clones; 70% to 80% are singletons. Sequencing used PBMCs. The receptor source for this set is a man aged 35-49 years in good health and CMV-seropositive.

The CDR3 spells CASSLDRLAGDHNEQFF. The CDR3 nucleotides read TGTGCCAGCAGCTTAGACAGACTAGCGGGAGACCACAATGAGCAGTTCTTC. The chain employs TRBV7-2 and TRBJ2-1; 12 bases fit TRBD2. This CDR3 comprises 17 residues. With 1 base clipped from V and 5 bases from J, the junction kept 6 bases outside the gene matches. The V gene's germline CDR1 is SGHTA and CDR2 FQGNSA.

The V and J genes are TRBV5-1 and TRBJ2-5, with D tentatively TRBD1 (5 bases). This CDR3 is built from 13 residues. Trimming took 2 bases from V and 4 from J, leaving 9 bases between them. Germline CDR1 SGHRS, CDR2 YFSETQ. CDR3 sequence reads: CASSLGQGETQYF. CDR3 DNA sequence: TGCGCCAGCAGCTTAGGGCAGGGAGAGACCCAGTACTTC.

About this clone: Other DNA sequences from this sample encode an identical CDR3 as well. The chain recombines TRBV18 with TRBJ1-1, with D perhaps TRBD1 (5 bases). The CDR3 loop spans 13 amino acids. CDR1 and CDR2 (germline): KGHSH, LQKENI. V was shortened by 2 bases and J by 5 bases, with 9 bases between the two germline ends. This CDR3 reads CASSPGAGTEAFF. The CDR3 DNA sequence: TGTGCCAGCTCACCAGGGGCAGGGACTGAAGCTTTCTTT.

This clone has just one count. The chain carries TRBV29-1 and TRBJ2-7; maybe TRBD1 (5 bases). This CDR3 is 12 amino acids long. Germline lookup yields CDR1 SQVTM and CDR2 ANQGSEA. The ends were cut back, 2 bases at V and 3 bases at J, with 8 bases in the middle. The CDR3 reads CSVESRDYEQYF. The DNA for the CDR3 is TGCAGCGTTGAATCCAGGGACTACGAGCAGTACTTC.

The V and J genes are TRBV7-2 and TRBJ1-1; a possible D gene is TRBD1 (5 bases). The CDR3 runs to 13 residues. The ends were cut back, 3 bases at V and 5 bases at J, with 10 bases in the middle. Germline V lookup: CDR1 SGHTA, CDR2 FQGNSA. The CDR3 region is CASSFGQRTEAFF. DNA for the CDR3: TGTGCCAGCAGCTTCGGACAAAGAACTGAAGCTTTCTTT.

The chain recombines TRBV5-4 with TRBJ2-1; 11 bases line up with TRBD2. Germline V gene sequence: CDR1 SGHNT, CDR2 YYREEE (reference sequence). The CDR3 has 13 residues. With 4 bases clipped from V and 9 bases from J, the junction kept 3 bases outside the gene matches. The CDR3 loop is CASSLGLAGEQFF. The CDR3, as DNA: TGTGCCAGCAGCCTAGGACTAGCGGGTGAGCAGTTCTTC.

The chain recombines TRBV4-2 with TRBJ1-1; TRBD1 is a possible D gene (5 bases). Trimming pared 4 bases from V and 7 bases from J, leaving 16 bases between. The CDR3 totals 14 residues. Per the germline V gene, CDR1 is LGHNA and CDR2 is YNFKEQ. CDR3 sequence (DNA): TGTGCCAGCAGCCCCCCGGGGCGGGGTAGTGAAGCTTTCTTT. It is translated as CASSPPGRGSEAFF.

The chain is built from TRBV30 and TRBJ2-3; 7 bases agree with TRBD2. V was pared by 1 base and J by 0 bases, with 4 bases of the junction left unmatched. The germline CDR1 and CDR2 sequences are GTSNPN and SVGIG (reference sequence). The CDR3 is 15 residues long. CDR3 residues: CAWSGGSGSTDTQYF. The CDR3 nucleotides are TGTGCCTGGAGTGGTGGTAGCGGGAGCACAGATACGCAGTATTTT.

The CDR3 protein is CASSPQGTEAFF. The DNA of the CDR3 is TGCGCCAGCAGCCCACAGGGCACTGAAGCTTTCTTT. The rearrangement joins TRBV5-1 to TRBJ1-1; D perhaps matches TRBD1 (6 bases). Germline CDR1 SGHRS, CDR2 YFSETQ. This CDR3 has 12 residues. With 4 bases removed from V and 4 bases from J, the gap between germline ends came to 8 bases.

The CDR3 here is CASSPIQGNYGYTF. The CDR3 DNA reads as TGTGCCAGCAGCCCGATACAGGGGAACTATGGCTACACCTTC. The rearrangement joins TRBV4-2 to TRBJ1-2; TRBD1 aligns across 7 bases. Germline lookup yields CDR1 LGHNA and CDR2 YNFKEQ. The CDR3 extends over 14 amino acids. Germline trimming cut 4 bases from V and 2 bases from J; bases unmatched to any gene: 4.

The J gene is TRBJ2-7, the V gene TRBV2, with 9 bases fitting TRBD1. CDR1 SNHLY and CDR2 FYNNEI come from the germline V gene. The V and J ends lost 4 bases and 6 bases, in that order; junction bases with no gene match: 7. The CDR3 extends over 14 amino acids. The CDR3 sequence: CASSVNRGQVEQYF. In nucleotides, the CDR3 is TGTGCCAGCAGTGTCAACAGGGGGCAGGTCGAGCAGTACTTC.

The V gene is TRBV2, the J gene TRBJ2-7, with D possibly being TRBD2 (6 bases). The germline V gene encodes CDR1 SNHLY and CDR2 FYNNEI. This CDR3 is 13 amino acids long. V lost 6 bases to trimming and J lost 6 bases, with 15 bases between them. DNA of the CDR3: TGTGCCAGCAGGAGCGGGCCTGTTAGCGAGCAGTACTTC. Its protein is CASRSGPVSEQYF. Combining the CDR3 with reference TRBV2 and TRBJ2-7 gives the whole variable domain EPEVTQTPSHQVTQMGQEVILRCVPISNHLYFYWYRQILGQKVEFLVSFYNNEISEKSEIFDDQFSVERPDGSNFTLKIRSTKLEDSAMYFCASRSGPVSEQYFGPGTRLTVT.

The chain combines TRBV7-9 with TRBJ1-4; D gene uncertain. This CDR3 is 13 amino acids long. The V and J ends lost 1 base and 4 bases respectively, with 4 bases between them. In germline, CDR1 is SEHNR, CDR2 FQNEAQ (reference sequence). The CDR3 loop reads CASSLGSNEKLFF. CDR3 DNA: TGTGCCAGCAGCTTAGGGAGTAATGAAAAACTGTTTTTT.

This clone has only a few counts. V gene TRBV19 combines with J gene TRBJ2-7, with D possibly being TRBD1 (6 bases). Trimming stripped 4 bases from V and 3 bases from J, with 13 bases between. Germline V gives CDR1 LNHDA, CDR2 SQIVND (reference sequence). This CDR3 contains 14 residues. CDR3 in DNA: TGTGCCAGTAGTAATAGGTGGGACATCTACGAGCAGTACTTC. Translated, it gives CASSNRWDIYEQYF.

This clone was recorded a few times. The V and J genes are TRBV5-1 and TRBJ2-2; TRBD2 matches at 8 bases. CDR1 is SGHRS and CDR2 is YFSETQ in the germline V gene. V was clipped by 4 bases and J by 2 bases; unmatched bases: 4. This CDR3 comprises 15 residues. The CDR3 reads CASSSTSGNTGELFF. DNA for the CDR3: TGCGCCAGCAGCAGTACTAGCGGAAACACCGGGGAGCTGTTTTTT.

J is TRBJ1-5 and V is TRBV2, with a weak D call TRBD1 (6 bases). V was pared by 1 base and J by 9 bases, with 16 bases between. This CDR3 comprises 15 residues. Germline lookup yields CDR1 SNHLY and CDR2 FYNNEI. The CDR3 protein is CASSEDSAIRGPQHF. CDR3 coding DNA: TGTGCCAGCAGTGAAGATTCGGCTATCAGGGGGCCCCAGCATTTT.

The J gene is TRBJ2-1, the V gene TRBV11-2; 11 bases are a match to TRBD2. V dropped 0 bases and J dropped 9; count of bases not matched to a gene: 7. CDR1 is SGHAT, CDR2 FQNNGV, per germline. The length of the CDR3 is 16 residues. CDR3: CASSLDVLAGEGEQFF. The DNA of the CDR3 is TGTGCCAGCAGCTTAGACGTACTAGCGGGAGAAGGTGAGCAGTTCTTC.

The chain recombines TRBV5-4 with TRBJ2-6, with D perhaps TRBD1 (6 bases). The CDR3 runs 17 residues. V dropped 4 bases and J dropped 0 bases, with 14 bases sitting between them. Germline V gives CDR1 SGHNT, CDR2 YYREEE (reference sequence). The chain's CDR3 is CASSRRLDSSGANVLTF. In DNA, the CDR3 is TGTGCCAGCAGCCGCCGATTGGACAGCTCTGGGGCCAACGTCCTGACTTTC.

The V gene is TRBV30, the J gene TRBJ2-3; 7 bases agree with TRBD2. Trimming removed 1 base from V and 4 bases from J; junction bases left unmatched: 8. CDR3 size: 15 residues. Germline assignment: CDR1 GTSNPN and CDR2 SVGIG (reference sequence). The CDR3 DNA follows: TGTGCCTGGAGTGATGGCGGGAGTACCGCAGATACGCAGTATTTT. This translates into CAWSDGGSTADTQYF.

The chain links TRBV4-1 to TRBJ2-7; 8 nucleotides agree with TRBD2. Trimming at V came to 5 bases and at J to 1 base, leaving 7 bases not matched to a gene. CDR1 and CDR2 (germline): MGHRA, YSYEKL. CDR3 length: 15 residues. CDR3 residues: CASSDQLAGSYEQYF. CDR3 bases: TGCGCCAGCAGCGACCAGCTAGCGGGTTCCTACGAGCAGTACTTC.

This chain joins TRBV11-2 and TRBJ1-3, with D perhaps matching TRBD1 (5 bases). Trimming removed 0 bases from V and 7 bases from J, with 10 bases in between. Germline CDR1 is SGHAT and CDR2 is FQNNGV. The CDR3 is made up of 14 amino acids. The CDR3: CASSLDPKGNTIYF. The CDR3 DNA reads TGTGCCAGCAGCTTAGATCCGAAGGGGAACACCATATATTTT.

This chain connects TRBV5-1 to TRBJ1-4; D perhaps matches TRBD1 (5 bases). Trimming left V 4 bases short and J 5 bases short, with 12 bases between. This CDR3 comprises 14 residues. CDR1 and CDR2 from the germline V gene are SGHRS and YFSETQ. The CDR3 DNA sequence: TGCGCCAGCAGCCCAGGGATTACAAATGAAAAACTGTTTTTT. It yields the protein CASSPGITNEKLFF.

The chain employs TRBV27 and TRBJ2-3, with 9 positions matching TRBD2. The germline V gene has CDR1 MNHEY and CDR2 SMNVEV (reference sequence). The CDR3 runs 13 residues. The trim removed 3 bases at V and 11 bases at J, leaving 6 bases unmatched. The CDR3 region is CASSLASGAWQYF. The CDR3 DNA reads TGTGCCAGCAGTTTGGCTAGCGGGGCCTGGCAGTATTTT.